The entry below gives a single TCR beta chain sequence along with its context. The target of this receptor is not known. It has no much larger one-base neighbor in the sample; base qualities were not kept. This record comes from a study of blood T cell repertoires in COVID-19 (TCRdb year 2020). Describing the broader study: Samples covering the acute and convalescent phases of COVID-19 were provided by collaborators in the United States, Italy and Spain. The material from the prospective study consisted of cDNA or gDNA derived from T cells, B-cell-depleted T cells, or PBMCs. The samples were drawn from two sources: the first 160 participants of the ongoing ImmuneRACE study, and approximately 1,300 subjects contributed by 6 global collaborators. The sample metadata nearly always contained a de-identified subject ID, COVID-19 status, age in years and sex. Where available, HLA class I and class II types were taken from metadata supplied by the sample provider and were not determined by assay-based typing. The repertoires were released in a freely available public database intended as a resource for research on the immune response to SARS-CoV-2. Deeply sampled blood TCRbeta repertoires from subjects exposed to, actively infected with, or recovered from COVID-19 were included in the dataset.

Enrolling through a virtual design, the prospective study's participants ranged in age from roughly 18 to 90 years and lived across roughly 23 United States geographic areas. In the prospective study, participants were assigned to cohorts based on the clinical history participants reported in a screening survey and a study questionnaire. ImmuneRACE Cohort 3 recovered participants were defined by two consecutive negative NP/OP PCR tests, healthcare professional clearance, or symptom resolution. In the prospective study, whole blood, serum and a nasopharyngeal or oropharyngeal swab were collected from each participant by mobile phlebotomists. Additional blood draws and questionnaires over an approximately 2-month period could optionally be provided by prospective study participants. Blood samples from the prospective study were shipped frozen or at room temperature prior to DNA extraction. Study-wide conclusions, independent of this receptor: The amount of clinical and demographic metadata varied by source and participant and was provided uncurated.

The immunoSEQ Assay, a bias-controlled multiplex PCR, was used to amplify TCRbeta CDR3 regions from genomic DNA. As for the authors' bioinformatics: The number of nucleated cells in each sample was estimated from the amplification of reference gene primers within the assay. To quantify the absolute abundance of each unique TCRbeta CDR3 rearrangement, sequence reads were collapsed and filtered. For each sample, productive Simpson clonality was calculated as the square root of Simpson's diversity index over productive rearrangements. The immuneACCESS repertoire file appears here via TCRdb, limited to in-frame rearrangements. These files lack a portion of the clones; in checked studies, under half of the deficit traces to unresolved V genes, and the cause of the others is not known. V and J calls and clone size are as listed in that table; D and trimming were resolved from the DNA. For this sample there are hundreds of thousands of clones; around 92% appear just once. The leading ten clones occupy roughly a tenth of the sample.

Taken from cysteine to phenylalanine, the CDR3 has 14 residues. Of all the DNA, just the CDR3 is kept, 42 bases in frame from base 1. CDR1 SGHTA and CDR2 FQGNSA were looked up in the germline V gene. Cut back by 5 bases and 4 bases, the V and J ends lie 11 bases apart. The clonotype comes from a woman in her twenties or thirties who had recovered from COVID-19. The receptor chain draws on TRBV7-2 and TRBJ2-2, and possibly TRBD1, on 5 matching bases. What was sequenced was PBMCs or T cells enriched from blood (not recorded which). This receptor carries the CDR3 CASSLRQPTGELFF. The base sequence is TGTGCCAGCAGCCTGAGACAGCCCACCGGGGAGCTGTTTTTT.